This T cell receptor (beta chain) was documented in a study of shared clonotypes between healthy human individuals. For the study at large: The cohort comprised a couple of women and a few men. Their ages spanned 18 to 49 years.

J lost 3 bases, V lost 6 bases, and 5 bases had no gene match. Germline V gene sequence: CDR1 MNHNY, CDR2 SVGAGI (reference sequence). The CDR3 spans 13 residues. Only in-frame clones appear in the TCRdb table, and some are missing; sequencing was by immunoSEQ multiplex PCR. The sample carries 850,000 to 1,100,000 clones, around 77% recorded once. The clonotype was recovered from a young man in good health. Some clones in this sample may be carry-over from other donors' samples. J is TRBJ2-7 and V is TRBV6-6; 7 bases fit TRBD1. Sequenced: memory CD4+ T cells from PBMCs. Subset here: CD45RA-negative fraction. The CDR3 loop is CASSRDSYYEQYF. CDR3 sequence (DNA): TGTGCCAGCAGCCGGGACAGTTACTACGAGCAGTACTTC.